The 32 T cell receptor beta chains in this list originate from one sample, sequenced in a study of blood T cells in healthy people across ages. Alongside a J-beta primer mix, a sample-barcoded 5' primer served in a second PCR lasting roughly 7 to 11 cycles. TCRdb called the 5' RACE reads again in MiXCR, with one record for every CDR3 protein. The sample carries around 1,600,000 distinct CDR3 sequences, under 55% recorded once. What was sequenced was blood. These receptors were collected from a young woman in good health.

CDR3 loop: CASRAPGQGIREQYF. CDR3 bases: TGTGCCAGCAGGGCTCCGGGACAGGGGATTCGCGAGCAGTACTTC. V gene TRBV6-5 combines with J gene TRBJ2-4, with 10 positions matching TRBD1. The last part of the DNA fits TRBJ2-7 better; the J call may be wrong. Germline values: CDR1 MNHEY, CDR2 SVGAGI. CDR3 length: 15 residues.

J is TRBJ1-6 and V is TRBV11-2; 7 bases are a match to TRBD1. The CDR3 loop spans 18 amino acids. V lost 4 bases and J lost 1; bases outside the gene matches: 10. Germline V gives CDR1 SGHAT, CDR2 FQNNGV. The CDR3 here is CASSSARQGGSYNSPLHF. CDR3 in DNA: TGTGCCAGCAGCTCCGCACGACAGGGTGGTTCCTATAATTCACCCCTCCACTTT.

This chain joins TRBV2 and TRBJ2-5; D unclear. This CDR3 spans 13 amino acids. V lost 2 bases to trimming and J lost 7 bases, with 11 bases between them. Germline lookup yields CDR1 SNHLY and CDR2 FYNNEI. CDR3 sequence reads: CASSELEHGTQYF. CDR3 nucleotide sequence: TGTGCCAGCAGTGAACTAGAACACGGGACCCAGTACTTC.

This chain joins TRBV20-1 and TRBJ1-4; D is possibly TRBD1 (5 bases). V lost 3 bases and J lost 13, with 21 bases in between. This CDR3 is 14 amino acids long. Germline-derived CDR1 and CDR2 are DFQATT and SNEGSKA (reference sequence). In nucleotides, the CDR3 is TGCAGTGCTAGTCCCGGGGCCGGCGTCGGGGGACTGTTTTTT. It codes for CSASPGAGVGGLFF.

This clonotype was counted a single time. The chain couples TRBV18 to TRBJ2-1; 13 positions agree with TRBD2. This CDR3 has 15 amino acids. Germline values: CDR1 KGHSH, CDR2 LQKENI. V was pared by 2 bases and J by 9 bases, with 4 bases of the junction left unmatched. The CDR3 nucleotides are TGTGCCAGCTCACCAGGACTAGCGGGGGAGTTTGAGCAGTTCTTC. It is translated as CASSPGLAGEFEQFF.

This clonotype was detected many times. The CDR3 is CASSRTGPNEQYF. CDR3 DNA sequence: TGTGCCAGTAGTAGGACAGGGCCCAACGAGCAGTACTTC. The chain is built from TRBV19 and TRBJ2-7, with TRBD1 identical over 8 bases. The CDR3 is made up of 13 amino acids. V trimming: 4 bases; J trimming: 5 bases; junction bases outside the gene matches: 4. The germline CDR1 and CDR2 sequences are LNHDA and SQIVND (reference sequence).

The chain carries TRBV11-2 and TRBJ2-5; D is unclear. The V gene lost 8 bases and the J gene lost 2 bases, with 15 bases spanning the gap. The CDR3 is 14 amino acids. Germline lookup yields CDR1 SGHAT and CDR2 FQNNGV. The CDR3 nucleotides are TGTGCCAGCGGGCCGCATTTACAACAAGAGACCCAGTACTTC. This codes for CASGPHLQQETQYF.

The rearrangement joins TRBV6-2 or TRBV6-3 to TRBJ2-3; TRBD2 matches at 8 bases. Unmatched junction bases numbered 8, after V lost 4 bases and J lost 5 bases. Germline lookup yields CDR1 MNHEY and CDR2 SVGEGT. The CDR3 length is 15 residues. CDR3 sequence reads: CASSSRRGGRDTQYF. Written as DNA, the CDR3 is TGTGCCAGCAGTTCTCGCCGCGGGGGGCGAGATACGCAGTATTTT.

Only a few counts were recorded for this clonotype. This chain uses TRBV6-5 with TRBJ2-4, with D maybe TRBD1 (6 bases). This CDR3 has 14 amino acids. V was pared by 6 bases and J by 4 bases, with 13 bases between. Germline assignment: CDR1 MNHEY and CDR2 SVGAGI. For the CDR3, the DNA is TGTGCCAGCAGAACGGGACAACAAAAAAACATTCAGTACTTC. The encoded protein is CASRTGQQKNIQYF.

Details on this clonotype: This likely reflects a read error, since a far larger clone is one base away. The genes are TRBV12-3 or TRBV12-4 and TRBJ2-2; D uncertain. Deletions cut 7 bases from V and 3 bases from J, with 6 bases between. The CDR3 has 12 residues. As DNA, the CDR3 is TGTGCCAGCAACCTTGACACCGGGGAGCTGTTTTTT. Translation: CASNLDTGELFF.

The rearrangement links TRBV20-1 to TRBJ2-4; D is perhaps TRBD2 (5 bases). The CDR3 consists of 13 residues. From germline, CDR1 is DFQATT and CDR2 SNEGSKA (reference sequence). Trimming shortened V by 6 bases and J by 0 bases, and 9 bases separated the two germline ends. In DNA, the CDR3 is TGCAGTGCCGGGATACTAGCCAAAAACATTCAGTACTTC. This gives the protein CSAGILAKNIQYF.

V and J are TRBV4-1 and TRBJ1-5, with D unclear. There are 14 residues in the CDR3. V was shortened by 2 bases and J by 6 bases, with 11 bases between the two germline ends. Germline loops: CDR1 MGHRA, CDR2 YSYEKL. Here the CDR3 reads CASSQRRQGQPQHF. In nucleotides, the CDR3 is TGCGCCAGCAGCCAACGTCGGCAAGGTCAGCCCCAGCATTTT.

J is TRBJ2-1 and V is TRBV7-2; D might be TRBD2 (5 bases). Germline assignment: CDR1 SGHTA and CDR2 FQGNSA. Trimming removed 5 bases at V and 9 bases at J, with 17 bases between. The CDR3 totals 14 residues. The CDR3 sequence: CASSPIRVGVEQFF. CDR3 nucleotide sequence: TGTGCCAGCAGCCCCATTAGGGTGGGAGTTGAGCAGTTCTTC.

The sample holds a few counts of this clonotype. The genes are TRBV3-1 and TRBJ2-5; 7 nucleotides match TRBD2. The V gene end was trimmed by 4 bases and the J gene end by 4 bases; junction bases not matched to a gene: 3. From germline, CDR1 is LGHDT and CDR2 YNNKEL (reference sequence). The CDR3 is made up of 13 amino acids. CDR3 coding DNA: TGTGCCAGCAGCCCAGCGGGAACAGAGACCCAGTACTTC. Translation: CASSPAGTETQYF.

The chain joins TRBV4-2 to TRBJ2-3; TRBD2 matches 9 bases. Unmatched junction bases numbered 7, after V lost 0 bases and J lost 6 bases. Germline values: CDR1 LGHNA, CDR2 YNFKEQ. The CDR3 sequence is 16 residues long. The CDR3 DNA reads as TGTGCCAGCAGCCAAGATAGGGCTAGCGGGGTTGATACGCAGTATTTT. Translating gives CASSQDRASGVDTQYF.

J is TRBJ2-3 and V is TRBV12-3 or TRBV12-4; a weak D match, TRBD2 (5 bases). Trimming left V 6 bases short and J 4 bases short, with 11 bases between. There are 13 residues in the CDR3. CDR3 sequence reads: CASRKGSADTQYF. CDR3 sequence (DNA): TGTGCCAGCAGAAAAGGGAGCGCAGATACGCAGTATTTT.

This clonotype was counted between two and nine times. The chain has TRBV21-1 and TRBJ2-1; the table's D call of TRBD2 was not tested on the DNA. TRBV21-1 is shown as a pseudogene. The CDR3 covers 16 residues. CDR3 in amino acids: CASRDRGGLFDNEQFF. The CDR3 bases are TGTGCCAGCAGGGATCGGGGGGGTCTCTTTGACAATGAGCAGTTCTTC.

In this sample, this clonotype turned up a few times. CDR3 sequence: CASRATGDEQFF. CDR3 nucleotide sequence: TGTGCCAGCAGGGCTACAGGGGATGAGCAGTTCTTC. This chain uses TRBV6-2 or TRBV6-3 with TRBJ2-1; TRBD1 agrees at 7 bases. V lost 6 bases to trimming and J lost 8 bases; unmatched junction nucleotides: 4. CDR1 and CDR2 from the germline V gene are MNHEY and SVGEGT. The CDR3 extends over 12 amino acids.

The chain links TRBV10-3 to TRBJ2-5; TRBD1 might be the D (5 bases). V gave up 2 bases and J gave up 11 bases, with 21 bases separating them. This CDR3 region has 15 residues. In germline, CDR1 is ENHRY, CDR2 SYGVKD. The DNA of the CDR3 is TGTGCCATCAGTGAGGCCGCGACAGCGCCGGAAGAGCAGTACTTC. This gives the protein CAISEAATAPEEQYF.

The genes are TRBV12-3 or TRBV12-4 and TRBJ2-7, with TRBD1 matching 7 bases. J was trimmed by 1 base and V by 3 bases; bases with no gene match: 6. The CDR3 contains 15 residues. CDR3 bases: TGTGCCAGCAGTTTCGCCAACAGGGGATCCTACGAGCAGTACTTC. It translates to CASSFANRGSYEQYF.

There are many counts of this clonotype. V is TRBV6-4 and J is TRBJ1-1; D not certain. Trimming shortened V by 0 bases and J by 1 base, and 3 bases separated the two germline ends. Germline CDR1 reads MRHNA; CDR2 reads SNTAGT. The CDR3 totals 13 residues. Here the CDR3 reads CASSDSGNTEAFF. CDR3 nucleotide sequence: TGTGCCAGCAGTGACTCGGGGAACACTGAAGCTTTCTTT.

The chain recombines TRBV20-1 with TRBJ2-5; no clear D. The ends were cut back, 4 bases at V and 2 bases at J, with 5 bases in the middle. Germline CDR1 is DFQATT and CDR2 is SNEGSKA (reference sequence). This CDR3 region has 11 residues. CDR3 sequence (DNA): TGCAGTGCTACTAGACAAGAGACCCAGTACTTC. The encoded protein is CSATRQETQYF.

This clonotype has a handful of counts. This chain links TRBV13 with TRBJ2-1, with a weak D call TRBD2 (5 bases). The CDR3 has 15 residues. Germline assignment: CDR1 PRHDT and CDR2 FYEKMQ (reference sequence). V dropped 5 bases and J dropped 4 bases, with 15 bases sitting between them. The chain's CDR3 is CASSAAGLGYNEQFF. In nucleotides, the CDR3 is TGTGCCAGCAGCGCCGCGGGCCTCGGGTACAATGAGCAGTTCTTC.

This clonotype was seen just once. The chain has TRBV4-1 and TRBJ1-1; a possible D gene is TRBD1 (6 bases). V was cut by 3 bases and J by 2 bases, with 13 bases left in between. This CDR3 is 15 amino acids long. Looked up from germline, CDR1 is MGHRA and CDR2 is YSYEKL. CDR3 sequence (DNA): TGCGCCAGCAGCCATTCCCTAGGGGGTAACACTGAAGCTTTCTTT. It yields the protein CASSHSLGGNTEAFF.

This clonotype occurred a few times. In DNA, the CDR3 is TGTGCCAGCAGCTTAGGGAATAGATTCAATGAGCAGTTCTTC. Protein product: CASSLGNRFNEQFF. The chain recombines TRBV7-2 with TRBJ2-1; D is unresolved. The CDR3 extends over 14 amino acids. Germline CDR1 SGHTA, CDR2 FQGNSA. Trimming removed 1 base at V and 6 bases at J, with 10 bases between. The full variable domain, rest sourced from reference TRBV7-2 and TRBJ2-1, is GAGVSQSPSNKVTEKGKDVELRCDPISGHTALYWYRQSLGQGLEFLIYFQGNSAPDKSGLPSDRFSAERTGGSVSTLTIQRTQQEDSAVYLCASSLGNRFNEQFFGPGTRLTVL.

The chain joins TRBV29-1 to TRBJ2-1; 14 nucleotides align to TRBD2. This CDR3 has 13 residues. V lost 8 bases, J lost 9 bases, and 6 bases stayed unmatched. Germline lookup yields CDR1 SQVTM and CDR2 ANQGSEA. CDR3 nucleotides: TGCAGCATGACTAGCGGGGGGGCAATTGAGCAGTTCTTC. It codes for CSMTSGGAIEQFF.

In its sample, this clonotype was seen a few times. The CDR3 DNA reads TGCAGCGTTTACACCAGCGGGAGATCGCTGGATACGCAGTATTTT. Translated: CSVYTSGRSLDTQYF. This chain joins TRBV29-1 and TRBJ2-3; 8 bases agree with TRBD2. The CDR3 has 15 residues. Germline CDR1 and CDR2: SQVTM and ANQGSEA. With V trimmed by 5 bases and J by 6 bases, 13 bases remained unmatched.

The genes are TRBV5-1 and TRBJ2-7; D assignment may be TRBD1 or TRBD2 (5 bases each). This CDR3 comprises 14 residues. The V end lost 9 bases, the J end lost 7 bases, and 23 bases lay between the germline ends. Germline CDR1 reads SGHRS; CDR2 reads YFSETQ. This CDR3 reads CATPRELGVNEQYF. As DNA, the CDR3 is TGCGCCACCCCTAGGGAATTGGGGGTAAATGAGCAGTACTTC.

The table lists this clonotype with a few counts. In DNA form, the CDR3 reads TGTGCCAGCAGCTTAGCGCTCCTAGCGGGAAGTGGAAACAATGAGCAGTTCTTC. Translation gives CASSLALLAGSGNNEQFF. This sequence joins TRBV7-2 and TRBJ2-1; TRBD2 matches 9 bases. V trimming: 0 bases; J trimming: 5 bases; junction bases outside the gene matches: 11. CDR3 length: 18 residues. Germline V lookup: CDR1 SGHTA, CDR2 FQGNSA.

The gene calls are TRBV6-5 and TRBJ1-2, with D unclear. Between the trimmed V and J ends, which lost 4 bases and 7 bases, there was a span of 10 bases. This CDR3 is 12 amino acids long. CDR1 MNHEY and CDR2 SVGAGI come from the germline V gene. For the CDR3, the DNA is TGTGCCAGCAGTTTAAGGACGGGTGGCTACACCTTC. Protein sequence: CASSLRTGGYTF.

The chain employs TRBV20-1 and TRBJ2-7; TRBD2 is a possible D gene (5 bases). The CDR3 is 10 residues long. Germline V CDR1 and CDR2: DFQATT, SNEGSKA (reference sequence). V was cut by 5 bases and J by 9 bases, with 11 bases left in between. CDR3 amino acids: CSAERGRQYF. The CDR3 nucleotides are TGCAGTGCTGAGCGAGGGCGGCAGTACTTC.

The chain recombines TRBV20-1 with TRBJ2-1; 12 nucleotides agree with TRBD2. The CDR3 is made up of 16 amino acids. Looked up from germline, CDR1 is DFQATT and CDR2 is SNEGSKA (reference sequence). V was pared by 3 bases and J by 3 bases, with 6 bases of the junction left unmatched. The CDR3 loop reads CSARLAGGPNYNEQFF. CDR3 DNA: TGCAGTGCTAGGCTAGCGGGGGGGCCAAACTACAATGAGCAGTTCTTC.